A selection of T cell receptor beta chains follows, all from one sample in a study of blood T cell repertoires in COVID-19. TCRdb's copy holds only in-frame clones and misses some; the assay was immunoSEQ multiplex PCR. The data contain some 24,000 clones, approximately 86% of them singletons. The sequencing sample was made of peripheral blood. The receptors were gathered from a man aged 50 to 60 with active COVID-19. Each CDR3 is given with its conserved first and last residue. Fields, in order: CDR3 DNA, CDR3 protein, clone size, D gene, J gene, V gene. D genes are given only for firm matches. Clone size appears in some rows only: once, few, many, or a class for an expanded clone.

CDR3nt: TGTGCCATCAGTAACACCCCACCGGGACAGGGGAACGAGCAGTACTTC
CDR3aa: CAISNTPPGQGNEQYF
abundance: .
d_gene: TRBD1
j_gene: TRBJ2-7
v_gene: TRBV10-3

CDR3nt: TGCGCCAGCAGCCCCGGGACAGGGAAAAACATTCAGTACTTC
CDR3aa: CASSPGTGKNIQYF
abundance: .
d_gene: TRBD1
j_gene: TRBJ2-4
v_gene: TRBV4-1

CDR3nt: TGTGCCATCAGTGATGAAGAGGCGGGGGAATCCTACGAGCAGTACTTC
CDR3aa: CAISDEEAGESYEQYF
abundance: .
d_gene: TRBD2
j_gene: TRBJ2-7
v_gene: TRBV10-3

CDR3nt: TGTGCCAGCAGCTTACGCGGACTAGCCCCTAGCTCCTACGAGCAGTACTTC
CDR3aa: CASSLRGLAPSSYEQYF
abundance: .
d_gene: TRBD2
j_gene: TRBJ2-7
v_gene: TRBV5-6

CDR3nt: TGTGCCAGTAGTATCCCCATCTCGGGACAGTTTGCCAATCAGCCCCAGCATTTT
CDR3aa: CASSIPISGQFANQPQHF
abundance: .
d_gene: TRBD1
j_gene: TRBJ1-5
v_gene: TRBV19

CDR3nt: TGTGCCAGCAGCTTATCGGGGAGCAATGAGCAGTTCTTC
CDR3aa: CASSLSGSNEQFF
abundance: .
d_gene: .
j_gene: TRBJ2-1
v_gene: TRBV7-9

CDR3nt: TGTGCCAGTAGTGGGACAGGGTTCTCTGGGGCCAACGTCCTGACTTTC
CDR3aa: CASSGTGFSGANVLTF
abundance: .
d_gene: TRBD1
j_gene: TRBJ2-6
v_gene: TRBV19

CDR3nt: TGTGCCAGCAGCCGCCCGGGGGAAAATTCACCCCTCCACTTT
CDR3aa: CASSRPGENSPLHF
abundance: few
d_gene: .
j_gene: TRBJ1-6
v_gene: TRBV3-1/TRBV3-2

CDR3nt: TGCGCCAGCAGCTTGGGAGGGATTGATGGAAAACTGTTTTTT
CDR3aa: CASSLGGIDGKLFF
abundance: .
d_gene: .
j_gene: TRBJ1-4
v_gene: TRBV5-1

CDR3nt: TGTGCCAGCAGTCCCCAGGGGGCGAATCAGCCCCAGCATTTT
CDR3aa: CASSPQGANQPQHF
abundance: .
d_gene: TRBD1
j_gene: TRBJ1-5
v_gene: TRBV6-5

CDR3nt: TGTGCCAGCAGCTTACCCAAACAAGGGGTCGGAAAACTGTTTTTT
CDR3aa: CASSLPKQGVGKLFF
abundance: .
d_gene: .
j_gene: TRBJ1-4
v_gene: TRBV7-3

CDR3nt: TGTGCCAGCAGCTCCACGATCGTAGCAGATACGCAGTATTTT
CDR3aa: CASSSTIVADTQYF
abundance: .
d_gene: .
j_gene: TRBJ2-3
v_gene: TRBV7-3